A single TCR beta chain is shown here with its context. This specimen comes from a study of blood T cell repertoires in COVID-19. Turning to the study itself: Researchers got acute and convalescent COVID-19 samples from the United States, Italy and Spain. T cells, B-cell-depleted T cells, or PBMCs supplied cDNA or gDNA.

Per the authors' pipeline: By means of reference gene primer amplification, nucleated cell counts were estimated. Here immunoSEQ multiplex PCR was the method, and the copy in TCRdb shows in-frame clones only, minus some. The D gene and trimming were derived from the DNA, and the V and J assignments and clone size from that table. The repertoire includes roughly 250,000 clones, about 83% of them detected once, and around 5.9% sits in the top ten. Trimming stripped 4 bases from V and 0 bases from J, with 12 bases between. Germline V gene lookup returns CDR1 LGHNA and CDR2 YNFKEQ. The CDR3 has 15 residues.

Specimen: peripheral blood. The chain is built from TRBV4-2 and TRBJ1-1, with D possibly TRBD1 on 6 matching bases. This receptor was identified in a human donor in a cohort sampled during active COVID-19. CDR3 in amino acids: CASSPGHHMNTEAFF. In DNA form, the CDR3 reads TGTGCCAGCAGCCCGGGACACCATATGAACACTGAAGCTTTCTTT.